This TCR beta chain is from a study of beta chain features in type 1 diabetes. The study's findings and limits: VDJ junctions in type 1 diabetes patients carried more deletions and fewer insertions. Shorter TCRB CDR3s, moderately but significantly so, marked every one of the four CD4+ subsets in Type 1 diabetes patients.

Details on this clone: The antigen remains unidentified.

The sequenced template was cDNA made from the entire isolated RNA. Read counts averaged roughly 3.7 million for samples of naive, central memory and regulatory T cells. Generated by immunoSEQ multiplex PCR, the TCRdb table keeps only in-frame clones and is missing some. This table has hundreds of thousands of clones, about 14% appearing once. Trimming took off 5 bases at V and 9 bases at J, with 13 bases between the two ends. The V gene's germline CDR1 is GTSNPN and CDR2 SVGIG (reference sequence). This CDR3 spans 11 amino acids. Sorted CD4+ subsets: naive, central memory, regulatory, stem cell-like memory (CD45RO/CCR7/CD25/CD127/CD95/CD27 panel).

The chain joins TRBV30 to TRBJ1-2; the D gene is possibly TRBD1 (5 bases). Sequencing used naive CD4+ T cells from blood. The sequence was obtained from a man between 18 and 29 years old with type 1 diabetes. This CDR3 reads CAWGDPSRYTF. Here the CDR3 DNA reads TGTGCCTGGGGGGACCCAAGTCGCTACACCTTC.